These 8 T cell receptor beta chains were sequenced from one sample in a study of early stage breast cancer tumors. Clones were read by immunoSEQ multiplex PCR, and TCRdb kept only the in-frame ones, dropping some. This sample yields 25,000 to 35,000 clones, of which 65% to 75% are seen a single time; around a third belongs to the top ten. Sequences were obtained from blood. Receptors originate from a person aged 50-59 years with breast cancer.

This clone was picked up a small number of times. V usage is TRBV7-9 and J usage is TRBJ1-4; no clear D gene. Germline V CDR1 and CDR2: SEHNR, FQNEAQ (reference sequence). V shed 1 base and J shed 8 bases, with 8 bases lying between them. The CDR3 is 13 amino acids. The CDR3 sequence: CASSLGTGEKLFF. The CDR3 region has the DNA TGTGCCAGCAGCTTAGGGACGGGAGAAAAACTGTTTTTT.

The J gene is TRBJ2-3, the V gene TRBV11-2, with 9 bases matching TRBD2. This CDR3 has 17 residues. Trimming removed 2 bases from V and 3 bases from J; junction bases left unmatched: 9. Germline CDR1 and CDR2: SGHAT and FQNNGV. The CDR3 bases are TGTGCCAGCAGCTTAACGTGGGCTAGCGGGAAGACAGATACGCAGTATTTT. It is translated as CASSLTWASGKTDTQYF.

This sequence joins TRBV28 and TRBJ2-5, with 7 bases lining up with TRBD2. After removal of 1 base from V and 5 bases from J, the junction contained 7 bases not matched to a gene. The CDR3 is made up of 15 amino acids. Germline values: CDR1 MDHEN, CDR2 SYDVKM. The CDR3 spells CASSLYEGGPETQYF. In nucleotides, the CDR3 is TGTGCCAGCAGTTTATATGAGGGAGGGCCGGAGACCCAGTACTTC. Looking up the rest from reference TRBV28 and TRBJ2-5 gives the full variable domain: DVKVTQSSRYLVKRTGEKVFLECVQDMDHENMFWYRQDPGLGLRLIYFSYDVKMKEKGDIPEGYSVSREKKERFSLILESASTNQTSMYLCASSLYEGGPETQYFGPGTRLLVL.

This clone is a singleton in its sample. V is TRBV27 and J is TRBJ2-5, with D unclear. Germline CDR1 and CDR2: MNHEY and SMNVEV (reference sequence). The CDR3 is made up of 13 amino acids. The germline V and J ends were trimmed by 5 bases and 1 base, with 8 bases remaining between them. The CDR3 protein is CASSPRFQETQYF. CDR3 sequence (DNA): TGTGCCAGCAGTCCCCGGTTCCAAGAGACCCAGTACTTC.

The rearrangement joins TRBV28 to TRBJ2-7, with 10 nucleotides matching TRBD2. Germline V gene data show CDR1 as MDHEN and CDR2 as SYDVKM. There are 16 residues in the CDR3. After removal of 3 bases from V and 0 bases from J, the junction contained 5 bases not matched to a gene. This CDR3 reads CASSFIAGGISYEQYF. For the CDR3, the DNA is TGTGCCAGCAGTTTCATAGCGGGAGGAATCTCCTACGAGCAGTACTTC. Based on the CDR3 plus reference TRBV28 and TRBJ2-7, the full variable domain is DVKVTQSSRYLVKRTGEKVFLECVQDMDHENMFWYRQDPGLGLRLIYFSYDVKMKEKGDIPEGYSVSREKKERFSLILESASTNQTSMYLCASSFIAGGISYEQYFGPGTRLTVT.

This chain uses TRBV6-5 with TRBJ2-1, with D tentatively TRBD1 or TRBD2 (5 bases each). V lost 3 bases and J 5 bases, leaving 11 bases between the germline ends. Germline V gene lookup returns CDR1 MNHEY and CDR2 SVGAGI. This CDR3 has 14 residues. The CDR3 reads CASSYSGPNNEQFF. The CDR3, as DNA: TGTGCCAGCAGTTATTCGGGACCCAACAATGAGCAGTTCTTC.

V is TRBV6-5 and J is TRBJ1-1; D may be TRBD1 (6 bases). Germline V gene lookup returns CDR1 MNHEY and CDR2 SVGAGI. The V end was cut by 6 bases, the J end by 0 bases, with 14 bases between. CDR3 length: 15 amino acids. The CDR3: CASSRRRGMNTEAFF. As DNA, the CDR3 is TGTGCCAGCAGCCGACGAAGGGGGATGAACACTGAAGCTTTCTTT.

This clone was detected once. The CDR3 region is CASSSGEPIPSYEQYF. CDR3 nucleotides: TGTGCCAGCAGCTCCGGGGAACCGATCCCCTCCTACGAGCAGTACTTC. J is TRBJ2-7 and V is TRBV7-2, with a possible D match to TRBD2 (5 bases). V lost 4 bases, J lost 0 bases, and 16 bases lay in between. CDR3 length equals 16 residues. Germline-derived CDR1 and CDR2 are SGHTA and FQGNSA.